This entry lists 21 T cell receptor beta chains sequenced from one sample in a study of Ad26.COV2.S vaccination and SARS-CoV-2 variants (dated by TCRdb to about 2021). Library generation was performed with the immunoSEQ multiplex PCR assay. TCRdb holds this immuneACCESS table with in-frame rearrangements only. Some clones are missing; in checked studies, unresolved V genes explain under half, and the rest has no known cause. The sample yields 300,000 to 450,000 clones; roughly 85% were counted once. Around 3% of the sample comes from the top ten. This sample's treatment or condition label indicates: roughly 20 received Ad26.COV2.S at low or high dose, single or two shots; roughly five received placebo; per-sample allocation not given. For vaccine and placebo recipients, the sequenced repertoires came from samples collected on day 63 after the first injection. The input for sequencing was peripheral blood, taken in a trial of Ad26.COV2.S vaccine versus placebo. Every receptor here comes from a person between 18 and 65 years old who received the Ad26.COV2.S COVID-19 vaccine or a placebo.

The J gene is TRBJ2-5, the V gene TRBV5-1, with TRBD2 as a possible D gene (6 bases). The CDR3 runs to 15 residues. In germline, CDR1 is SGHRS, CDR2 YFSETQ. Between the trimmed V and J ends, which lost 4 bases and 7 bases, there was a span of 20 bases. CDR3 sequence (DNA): TGCGCCAGCAGCCCCCCGGTCGGGCAGGGAGGGACCCAGTACTTC. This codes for CASSPPVGQGGTQYF.

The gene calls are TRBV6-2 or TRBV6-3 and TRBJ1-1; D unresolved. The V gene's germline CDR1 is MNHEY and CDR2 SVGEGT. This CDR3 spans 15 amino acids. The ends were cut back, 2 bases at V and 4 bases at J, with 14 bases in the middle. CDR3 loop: CASSYNAQGGTEAFF. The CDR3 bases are TGTGCCAGCAGTTACAACGCACAAGGAGGCACTGAAGCTTTCTTT.

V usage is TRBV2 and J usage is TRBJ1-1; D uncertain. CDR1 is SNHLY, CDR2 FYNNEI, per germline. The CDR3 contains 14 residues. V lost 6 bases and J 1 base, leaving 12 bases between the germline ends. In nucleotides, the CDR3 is TGTGCCAGCAGGCGTACGGTGGCGAACACTGAAGCTTTCTTT. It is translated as CASRRTVANTEAFF. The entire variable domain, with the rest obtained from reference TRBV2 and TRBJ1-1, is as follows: EPEVTQTPSHQVTQMGQEVILRCVPISNHLYFYWYRQILGQKVEFLVSFYNNEISEKSEIFDDQFSVERPDGSNFTLKIRSTKLEDSAMYFCASRRTVANTEAFFGQGTRLTVV.

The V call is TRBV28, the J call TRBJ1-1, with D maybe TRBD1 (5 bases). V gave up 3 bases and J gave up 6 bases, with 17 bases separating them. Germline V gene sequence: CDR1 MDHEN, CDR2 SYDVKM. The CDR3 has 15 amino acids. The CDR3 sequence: CASSFFGGGSAEAFF. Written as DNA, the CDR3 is TGTGCCAGCAGTTTCTTCGGGGGGGGAAGCGCTGAAGCTTTCTTT.

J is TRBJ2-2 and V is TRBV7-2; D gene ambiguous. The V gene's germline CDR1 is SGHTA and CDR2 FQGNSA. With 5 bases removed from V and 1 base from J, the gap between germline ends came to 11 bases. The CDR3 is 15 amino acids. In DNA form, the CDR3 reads TGTGCCAGCAGCCCTGCCATACAGAACACCGGGGAGCTGTTTTTT. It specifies CASSPAIQNTGELFF.

CDR3 in amino acids: CASSPGAYTEAFF. The CDR3 coding sequence is TGTGCCAGTAGCCCAGGTGCGTACACTGAAGCTTTCTTT. The chain recombines TRBV19 with TRBJ1-1; no definite D call. This CDR3 contains 13 residues. CDR1 is LNHDA, CDR2 SQIVND, per germline (reference sequence). The ends were cut back, 6 bases at V and 3 bases at J, with 11 bases in the middle.

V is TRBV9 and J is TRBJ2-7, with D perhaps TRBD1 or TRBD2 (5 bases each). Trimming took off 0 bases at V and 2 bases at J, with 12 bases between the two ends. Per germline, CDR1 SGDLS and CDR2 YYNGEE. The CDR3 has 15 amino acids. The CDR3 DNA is TGTGCCAGCAGCGTAGGAGAGGGGATTGCCTACGAGCAGTACTTC. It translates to CASSVGEGIAYEQYF.

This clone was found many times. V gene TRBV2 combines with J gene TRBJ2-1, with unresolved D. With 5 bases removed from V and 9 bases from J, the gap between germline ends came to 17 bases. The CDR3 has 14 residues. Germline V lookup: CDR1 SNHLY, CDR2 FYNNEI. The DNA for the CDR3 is TGTGCCAGCAGTAAAACCAGCCCCTGGGGTGAGCAGTTCTTC. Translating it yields CASSKTSPWGEQFF.

The CDR3 loop reads CASSRPGTSGGGEQFF. The CDR3, as DNA: TGTGCCAGCAGTCGTCCCGGGACTAGCGGGGGGGGTGAGCAGTTCTTC. V is TRBV27 and J is TRBJ2-1; 16 bases align to TRBD2. The CDR3 is 16 residues long. Germline assignment: CDR1 MNHEY and CDR2 SMNVEV (reference sequence). V shed 5 bases and J 9 bases; nucleotides not matched to a gene: 7.

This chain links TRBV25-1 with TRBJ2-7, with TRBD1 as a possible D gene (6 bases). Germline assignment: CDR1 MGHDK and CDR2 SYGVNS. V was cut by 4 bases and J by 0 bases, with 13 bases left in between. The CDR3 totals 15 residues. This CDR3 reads CASSGWGPFSYEQYF. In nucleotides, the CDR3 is TGTGCCAGCAGTGGATGGGGGCCATTCTCCTACGAGCAGTACTTC.

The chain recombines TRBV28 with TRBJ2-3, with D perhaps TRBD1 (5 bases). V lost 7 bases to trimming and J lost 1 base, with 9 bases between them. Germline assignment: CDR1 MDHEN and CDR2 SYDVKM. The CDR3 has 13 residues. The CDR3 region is CASMQGGTDTQYF. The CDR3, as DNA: TGTGCCAGCATGCAGGGTGGCACAGATACGCAGTATTTT.

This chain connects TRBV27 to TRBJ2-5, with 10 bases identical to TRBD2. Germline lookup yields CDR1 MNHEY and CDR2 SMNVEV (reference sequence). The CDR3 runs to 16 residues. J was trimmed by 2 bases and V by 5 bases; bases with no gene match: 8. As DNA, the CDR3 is TGTGCCAGCAGTCCCCCTAGCGGGAGACGACAAGAGACCCAGTACTTC. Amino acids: CASSPPSGRRQETQYF.

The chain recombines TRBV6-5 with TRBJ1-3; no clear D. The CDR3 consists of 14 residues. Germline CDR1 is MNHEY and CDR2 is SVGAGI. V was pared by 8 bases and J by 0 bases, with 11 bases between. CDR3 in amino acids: CASLGRSSGNTIYF. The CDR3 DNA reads TGTGCCAGCCTTGGGCGGAGCTCTGGAAACACCATATATTTT.

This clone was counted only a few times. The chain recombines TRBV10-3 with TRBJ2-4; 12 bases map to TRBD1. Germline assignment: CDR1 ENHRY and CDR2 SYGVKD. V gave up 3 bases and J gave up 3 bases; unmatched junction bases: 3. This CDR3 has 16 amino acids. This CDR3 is CAISEGTGGVKNIQYF. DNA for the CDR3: TGTGCCATCAGTGAAGGGACAGGGGGCGTCAAAAACATTCAGTACTTC.

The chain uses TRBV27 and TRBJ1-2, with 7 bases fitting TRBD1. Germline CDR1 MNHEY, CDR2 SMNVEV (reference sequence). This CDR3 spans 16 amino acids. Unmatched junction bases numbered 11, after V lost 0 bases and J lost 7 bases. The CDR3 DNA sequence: TGTGCCAGCAGTTTATCTAGCCCTAAGGGGGCATCTGGCTACACCTTC. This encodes CASSLSSPKGASGYTF.

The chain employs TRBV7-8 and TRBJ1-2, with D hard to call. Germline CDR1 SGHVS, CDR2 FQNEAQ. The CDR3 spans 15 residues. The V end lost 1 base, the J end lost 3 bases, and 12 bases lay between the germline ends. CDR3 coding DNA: TGTGCCAGCAGCTTAGAACTGTCCCGCTACTATGGCTACACCTTC. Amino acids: CASSLELSRYYGYTF.

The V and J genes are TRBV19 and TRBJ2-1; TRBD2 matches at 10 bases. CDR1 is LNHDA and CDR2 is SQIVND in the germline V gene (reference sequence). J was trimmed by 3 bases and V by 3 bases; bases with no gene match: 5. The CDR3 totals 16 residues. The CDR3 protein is CASSMRGLADYNEQFF. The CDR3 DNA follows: TGTGCCAGTAGTATGCGAGGACTAGCGGACTACAATGAGCAGTTCTTC. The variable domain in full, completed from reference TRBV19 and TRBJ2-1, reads DGGITQSPKYLFRKEGQNVTLSCEQNLNHDAMYWYRQDPGQGLRLIYYSQIVNDFQKGDIAEGYSVSREKKESFPLTVTSAQKNPTAFYLCASSMRGLADYNEQFFGPGTRLTVL.

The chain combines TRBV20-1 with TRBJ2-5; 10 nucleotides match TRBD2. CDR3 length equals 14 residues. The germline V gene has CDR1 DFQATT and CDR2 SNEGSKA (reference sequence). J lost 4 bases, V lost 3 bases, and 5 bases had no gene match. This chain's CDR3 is CSASRAGGVETQYF. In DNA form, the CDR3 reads TGCAGTGCTAGTCGAGCGGGAGGGGTAGAGACCCAGTACTTC.

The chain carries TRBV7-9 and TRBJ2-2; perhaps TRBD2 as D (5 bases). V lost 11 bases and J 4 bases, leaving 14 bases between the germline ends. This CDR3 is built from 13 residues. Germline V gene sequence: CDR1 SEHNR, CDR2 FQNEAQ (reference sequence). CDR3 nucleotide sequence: TGTGCCGGGCTGAGAGGGAGCACCGGGGAGCTGTTTTTT. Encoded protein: CAGLRGSTGELFF.

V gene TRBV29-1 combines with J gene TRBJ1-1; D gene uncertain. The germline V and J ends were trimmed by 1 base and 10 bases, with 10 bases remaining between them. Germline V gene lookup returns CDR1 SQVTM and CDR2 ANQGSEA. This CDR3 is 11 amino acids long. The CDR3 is CSVEGVAAAFF. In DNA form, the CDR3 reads TGCAGCGTTGAAGGGGTGGCAGCAGCTTTCTTT.

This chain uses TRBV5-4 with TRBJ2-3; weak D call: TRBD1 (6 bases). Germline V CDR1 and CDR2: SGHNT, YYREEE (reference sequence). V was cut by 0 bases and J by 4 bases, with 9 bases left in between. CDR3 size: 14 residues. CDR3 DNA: TGTGCCAGCAGCTTGGGAACAGGGCCAGATACGCAGTATTTT. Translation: CASSLGTGPDTQYF.